The clone carrying this TCR beta chain was observed at least ten times. Its specificity is unknown. TCRdb redid the calling of the reads with MiXCR, one entry per CDR3 protein. This table holds around 280,000 distinct CDR3 sequences, roughly 9.3% found once. These data come from a study of T cell repertoires in cytomegalovirus infection. Looking at the study overall: Indications came from public TCR beta signatures; they pointed to CMV infection and to a matching HLA type.

From germline, CDR1 is MNHNY and CDR2 SVGAGI (reference sequence). The CDR3 covers 16 residues. With 1 base removed from V and 7 bases from J, the gap between germline ends came to 17 bases. Study outcomes and limitations: Summed frequency of public TCR beta families distinguished CMV carriers with the relevant HLA. In two of eight donors, the top clonotype was HLA-C-restricted CMV-specific.

The sample taken for sequencing was PBMCs. The source is a human donor in good health (CMV status not recorded). Some clones in this sample may be carry-over from other donors' samples. The V call is TRBV6-6, the J call TRBJ1-5; D perhaps matches TRBD1 (6 bases). The CDR3 loop reads CASSYLKVRGGQPQHF. CDR3 sequence (DNA): TGTGCCAGCAGTTACTTAAAGGTCAGGGGTGGACAGCCCCAGCATTTT.